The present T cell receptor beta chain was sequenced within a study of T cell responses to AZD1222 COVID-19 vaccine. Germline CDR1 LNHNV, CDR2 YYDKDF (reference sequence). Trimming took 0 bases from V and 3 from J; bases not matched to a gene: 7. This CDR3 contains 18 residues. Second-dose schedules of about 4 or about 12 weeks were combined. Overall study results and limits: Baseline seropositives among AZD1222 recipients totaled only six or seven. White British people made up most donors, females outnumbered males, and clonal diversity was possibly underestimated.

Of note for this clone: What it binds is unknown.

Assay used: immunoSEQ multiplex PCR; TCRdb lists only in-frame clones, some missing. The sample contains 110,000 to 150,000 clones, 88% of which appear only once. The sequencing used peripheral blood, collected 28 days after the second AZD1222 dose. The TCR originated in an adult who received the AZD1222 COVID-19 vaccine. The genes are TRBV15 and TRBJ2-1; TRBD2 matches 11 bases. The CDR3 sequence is CATSREGRLAGYYNEQFF. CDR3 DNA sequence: TGTGCCACCAGCAGAGAGGGGAGACTAGCGGGATACTACAATGAGCAGTTCTTC.